A selection of T cell receptor beta chains follows, all from one sample in a study of cytotoxic CD8 clonotypes in ibrutinib-treated CLL. Only in-frame clones appear in the TCRdb table, and some are missing; sequencing was by immunoSEQ multiplex PCR. The sample records about 330,000 clones, 67% being singletons. This sample comprised PBMCs, obtained after 36 months of ibrutinib treatment. These receptors came from a human donor with chronic lymphocytic leukemia. Each CDR3 is given with its conserved first and last residue. A D gene is named only where the DNA matches it firmly. Not every row has a clone size; where given, it reads once, few, many or a size class.

j_gene | v_gene | d_gene | abundance | CDR3nt | CDR3aa
TRBJ2-1 | TRBV4-1 | . | few | TGCGCCAGCAGCCAAGATCAGGTAGGGGGGGACGGAGGGTCCCTTTACAATGAGCAGTTCTTC | CASSQDQVGGDGGSLYNEQFF
TRBJ1-5 | TRBV10-1 | . | . | TGCGCCAGCAGTGAGTCTGGGGCTGGCCAGCCCCAGCATTTT | CASSESGAGQPQHF
TRBJ1-6 | TRBV4-1 | TRBD1 | . | TGCGCCAGCAGCCAGGGACAGGGAACACCCCTCCACTTT | CASSQGQGTPLHF
TRBJ2-7 | TRBV6-1 | . | . | TGTGCCAGCAGTGAAGCGAAACTAGCTTGGATCCCCGAGCAGTACTTC | CASSEAKLAWIPEQYF
TRBJ2-3 | TRBV6-5 | . | . | TGTGCCAGTATGATTAGGGGAGGCCGAGATACGCAGTATTTT | CASMIRGGRDTQYF
TRBJ2-1 | TRBV7-7 | TRBD2 | . | TGTGCCAGCAGCCGCCGGACTAGCGCTTCCTACAATGAGCAGTTCTTC | CASSRRTSASYNEQFF
TRBJ2-5 | TRBV5-4 | . | once | TGTGCCAGCAGCTCCAGGGGGGGAGAAGAGACCCAGTACTTC | CASSSRGGEETQYF
TRBJ2-3 | TRBV2 | TRBD2 | . | TGTGCCAGCAGTGACTCATTAGCGGGGGGTATCAAGAGCACAGATACGCAGTATTTT | CASSDSLAGGIKSTDTQYF
TRBJ1-2 | TRBV5-1 | TRBD1 | few | TGCGCCAGCAGCTTGGGAGGGGGCCCTACCTATGGCTACACCTTC | CASSLGGGPTYGYTF
TRBJ1-5 | TRBV28 | TRBD1 | once | TGTGCCAGCAGTTCCTCAGACAGGGTCGGACCCCATCAGCCCCAGCATTTT | CASSSSDRVGPHQPQHF
TRBJ2-7 | TRBV4-1 | . | . | TGCGCCAGCAGCCCATATGGATCCCCCGAGCAGTACTTC | CASSPYGSPEQYF
TRBJ1-1 | TRBV19 | . | once | TGTGCCAGTAGTACCAGAGTGAGGGGAAGCACTGAAGCTTTCTTT | CASSTRVRGSTEAFF
TRBJ1-2 | TRBV4-1 | TRBD1 | few | TGCGCCAGCAGACGTGACCCACAGGGGGCGGTCTATGGCTACACCTTC | CASRRDPQGAVYGYTF
TRBJ1-2 | TRBV27 | . | . | TGTGCCAGCAGTTTGGTTGGGAGGCAGTCCGGCTTTGGCTACACCTTC | CASSLVGRQSGFGYTF
TRBJ1-2 | TRBV5-4 | . | few | TGTGCCAGCAGCTTGGGCGGGACTCTAGGAGGCTACACCTTC | CASSLGGTLGGYTF
TRBJ1-4 | TRBV18 | . | . | TGTGCCAGCTCACCATCCTTAGGTGAAAAACTGTTTTTT | CASSPSLGEKLFF
TRBJ1-1 | TRBV7-3 | . | few | TGTGCCAGCAGCTTATCGTGGGACACTGAAGCTTTCTTT | CASSLSWDTEAFF
TRBJ2-5 | TRBV28 | . | . | TGTGCCAGCAGTGCAGCGGGTGGACAAGAGACCCAGTACTTC | CASSAAGGQETQYF
TRBJ2-1 | TRBV4-1 | TRBD1 | once | TGCGCCAGCAGCCAAGGTACAGGGGGACTTCCAAGTGAGCAGTTCTTC | CASSQGTGGLPSEQFF
TRBJ2-3 | TRBV27 | . | . | TGTGCCAGCAGTTTCACAGGGCATCAAGATACGCAGTATTTT | CASSFTGHQDTQYF
TRBJ2-3 | TRBV18 | . | . | TGTGCCAGCTCCAGAAGACTAGTGCCTAACACAGATACGCAGTATTTT | CASSRRLVPNTDTQYF
TRBJ2-7 | TRBV7-3 | TRBD2 | . | TGTGCCAGCAGCATCTCGCGGGGGGGCCCGTACGAGCAGTACTTC | CASSISRGGPYEQYF
TRBJ1-2 | TRBV5-1 | . | few | TGCGCCAGCAGCTTGGAGCTGGCCGGAAGGGCCTATGGCTACACCTTC | CASSLELAGRAYGYTF
TRBJ2-7 | TRBV7-2 | TRBD1 | . | TGTGCCAGCAGCCCTAACCCAACAGGGGCCGCTACAGGCGAGCAGTACTTC | CASSPNPTGAATGEQYF